Shown below are 19 T cell receptor beta chains from a single sample sequenced in a study of T cells after yellow fever vaccination. Via MiXCR, TCRdb re-called the 5' RACE reads, giving one row per CDR3 protein. The repertoire holds 450,000 to 600,000 distinct CDR3 sequences, with approximately 13% as singletons. Specimen: PBMCs, collected on the day of the yellow fever booster vaccination. The source is a young man who received the YFV17D yellow fever vaccine.

The chain uses TRBV6-1 and TRBJ1-1; tentatively, D is TRBD1 (5 bases). Germline V gene lookup returns CDR1 MNHNS and CDR2 SASEGT. With 5 bases removed from V and 0 bases from J, the gap between germline ends came to 13 bases. The CDR3 length is 15 residues. CDR3 nucleotides: TGTGCCAGCAGTCCTACCGGGGGGATGAACACTGAAGCTTTCTTT. It encodes CASSPTGGMNTEAFF.

The chain carries TRBV6-5 and TRBJ2-3; D is undetermined. Germline lookup yields CDR1 MNHEY and CDR2 SVGAGI. This CDR3 comprises 13 residues. With 0 bases removed from V and 7 bases from J, the gap between germline ends came to 8 bases. This CDR3 is CASSYSSGHTQYF. CDR3 nucleotides: TGTGCCAGCAGTTACTCGAGTGGACATACGCAGTATTTT.

This clonotype was seen a few times. The J gene is TRBJ2-3, the V gene TRBV6-5, with D possibly matching TRBD1 (5 bases). This CDR3 spans 14 amino acids. Germline V lookup: CDR1 MNHEY, CDR2 SVGAGI. Trimming left V 4 bases short and J 6 bases short, with 14 bases between. The CDR3: CASSFFGGADTQYF. In nucleotides, the CDR3 is TGTGCCAGCAGTTTCTTTGGTGGGGCCGATACGCAGTATTTT.

This clonotype was observed a few times. The genes are TRBV20-1 and TRBJ2-1, with 7 bases identical to TRBD2. The CDR3 loop spans 15 amino acids. V lost 2 bases to trimming and J lost 4 bases; unmatched junction nucleotides: 8. The germline CDR1 and CDR2 sequences are DFQATT and SNEGSKA (reference sequence). CDR3 bases: TGCAGTGCTAGAAGTGTGTCTAGCGGTTACAATGAGCAGTTCTTC. Its protein is CSARSVSSGYNEQFF.

The CDR3: CSASVPRLANTQYF. CDR3 DNA sequence: TGCAGTGCTAGTGTCCCCCGATTAGCAAATACGCAGTATTTT. The chain employs TRBV20-1 and TRBJ2-3; D gene uncertain. V gave up 3 bases and J gave up 7 bases, with 17 bases separating them. The germline V gene has CDR1 DFQATT and CDR2 SNEGSKA (reference sequence). The CDR3 consists of 14 residues.

The rearrangement uses TRBV18 and TRBJ1-3; unclear D gene. Germline V lookup: CDR1 KGHSH, CDR2 LQKENI. The CDR3 loop spans 13 amino acids. V was shortened by 3 bases and J by 8 bases, with 11 bases between the two germline ends. CDR3 region: CASSPGPVDTIYF. The CDR3 DNA is TGTGCCAGCTCACCGGGTCCTGTTGACACCATATATTTT.

This clonotype was seen more than once but under ten times. The V and J genes are TRBV23-1 and TRBJ2-7; perhaps TRBD1 as D (6 bases). TRBV23-1 is flagged as an ORF with uncertain function. V lost 2 bases and J 2 bases, leaving 10 bases between the germline ends. This CDR3 spans 14 amino acids. The DNA for the CDR3 is TGCGCCAGCAGTCAAAGCGAGGGGGCCTACGAGCAGTACTTC. Its translation is CASSQSEGAYEQYF.

V usage is TRBV20-1 and J usage is TRBJ2-1, with D perhaps matching TRBD2 (5 bases). The CDR3 has 16 residues. CDR1 and CDR2 (germline): DFQATT, SNEGSKA (reference sequence). The ends were cut back, 2 bases at V and 4 bases at J, with 18 bases in the middle. The CDR3 nucleotides are TGCAGTGCTAGATCGTCGGGAAAATCTTCTTACAATGAGCAGTTCTTC. Protein: CSARSSGKSSYNEQFF.

Here the CDR3 DNA reads TGTGCCAGCACAGGGGGACTCCTCTACGAGCAGTACTTC. This gives the protein CASTGGLLYEQYF. The chain has TRBV7-8 and TRBJ2-7; D may be TRBD1 (7 bases). Per the germline V gene, CDR1 is SGHVS and CDR2 is FQNEAQ. Deletions cut 7 bases from V and 3 bases from J, with 13 bases between. The CDR3 has 13 residues.

The gene calls are TRBV28 and TRBJ2-1, with D perhaps matching TRBD1 (8 bases). This CDR3 has 14 amino acids. Germline V gene sequence: CDR1 MDHEN, CDR2 SYDVKM. Between the trimmed V and J ends, which lost 6 bases and 7 bases, there was a span of 16 bases. The CDR3 here is CASRGTGGGNEQFF. CDR3 nucleotides: TGTGCCAGCAGGGGAACAGGGGGGGGGAATGAGCAGTTCTTC.

In this sample, this clonotype turned up many times. CDR3: CASRGTGAGEAFF. CDR3 in DNA: TGTGCCAGCAGGGGAACAGGGGCCGGTGAAGCTTTCTTT. The chain joins TRBV2 to TRBJ1-1; TRBD1 aligns across 7 bases. This CDR3 region has 13 residues. The germline V gene has CDR1 SNHLY and CDR2 FYNNEI. V lost 6 bases and J lost 7; bases outside the gene matches: 8.

V is TRBV28 and J is TRBJ2-1, with TRBD2 identical over 8 bases. V shed 6 bases, J shed 10 bases, and the junction held 11 bases outside the gene matches. Germline V lookup: CDR1 MDHEN, CDR2 SYDVKM. This CDR3 region has 14 residues. CDR3 bases: TGTGCCAGCAGGAAAGCGGGAGAGCCTTGGGAGCAGTTCTTC. As protein: CASRKAGEPWEQFF.

This clonotype was detected only a few times. The chain is built from TRBV27 and TRBJ2-7; tentative D call: TRBD1 (6 bases). V lost 5 bases and J 4 bases, leaving 12 bases between the germline ends. Per germline, CDR1 MNHEY and CDR2 SMNVEV (reference sequence). The CDR3 totals 13 residues. CDR3 sequence (DNA): TGTGCCAGCAGTCAAAAGCAGGGGTACGAGCAGTACTTC. Encoded protein: CASSQKQGYEQYF.

This clonotype was seen at least ten times. The rearrangement uses TRBV20-1 and TRBJ1-5; TRBD1 matches at 8 bases. CDR1 is DFQATT and CDR2 is SNEGSKA in the germline V gene (reference sequence). V shed 4 bases, J shed 7 bases, and the junction held 12 bases outside the gene matches. The CDR3 sequence is 15 residues long. CDR3 sequence reads: CSATKDRGLGQPQHF. The CDR3 nucleotides are TGCAGTGCTACAAAAGACAGGGGATTGGGGCAGCCCCAGCATTTT.

The chain carries TRBV20-1 and TRBJ2-1; D is possibly TRBD2 (6 bases). Trimming pared 5 bases from V and 6 bases from J, leaving 17 bases between. The CDR3 totals 14 residues. From germline, CDR1 is DFQATT and CDR2 SNEGSKA (reference sequence). This chain's CDR3 is CSAFLAAGGNEQFF. CDR3 DNA: TGCAGTGCTTTTTTAGCGGCCGGTGGCAATGAGCAGTTCTTC.

This clonotype has only a few counts. This rearrangement joins TRBV6-6 to TRBJ2-5, with TRBD2 matching over 7 bases. Per the germline V gene, CDR1 is MNHNY and CDR2 is SVGAGI (reference sequence). The CDR3 length is 12 residues. With V trimmed by 10 bases and J by 5 bases, 7 bases remained unmatched. The CDR3 bases are TGTGCCATCCGACTAGCTGGGGAGACCCAGTACTTC. Translation: CAIRLAGETQYF.

This clonotype was seen many times. This chain connects TRBV20-1 to TRBJ1-1; 10 bases agree with TRBD1. Losses at the gene ends were 1 base for V and 4 bases for J; bases not matched to a gene: 6. The germline CDR1 and CDR2 sequences are DFQATT and SNEGSKA (reference sequence). The CDR3 covers 15 residues. The chain's CDR3 is CSARVGTGVITEAFF. CDR3 bases: TGCAGTGCTAGAGTCGGGACAGGGGTTATCACTGAAGCTTTCTTT.

This chain links TRBV7-6 with TRBJ2-2; the D gene is possibly TRBD1 (6 bases). Germline loops: CDR1 SGHVS, CDR2 FNYEAQ. Trimming shortened V by 4 bases and J by 2 bases, and 11 bases separated the two germline ends. The CDR3 covers 15 residues. CDR3 loop: CASSSRTVNTGELFF. CDR3 coding DNA: TGTGCCAGCAGCTCGAGGACAGTTAACACCGGGGAGCTGTTTTTT.

This clonotype was counted a few times. The chain combines TRBV5-1 with TRBJ2-7; 9 bases are a match to TRBD2. Per germline, CDR1 SGHRS and CDR2 YFSETQ. The CDR3 contains 14 residues. With 3 bases clipped from V and 7 bases from J, the junction kept 8 bases outside the gene matches. The CDR3: CASSSIAGAGEQYF. The CDR3 DNA reads as TGCGCCAGCAGCTCCATAGCGGGAGCGGGGGAGCAGTACTTC.